One sample yielded the 21 T cell receptor beta chains listed below, sequenced in a study of cytomegalovirus exposure and HLA in healthy donors. Primers: 60 Vbeta forward and 13 Jbeta reverse. Data came from immunoSEQ multiplex PCR; TCRdb stores just in-frame clones and leaves some out. The top ten hold about 3.8% of the sample, which has about 89,000 clones, around 77% seen once. Sample: PBMCs. Receptors originate from a young man in good health and CMV-seronegative.

This chain uses TRBV28 with TRBJ1-3, with D perhaps matching TRBD1 (5 bases). Trimming cost V 6 bases and J 4 bases, with 13 bases left between them. The germline V gene has CDR1 MDHEN and CDR2 SYDVKM. The CDR3 covers 14 residues. CDR3 sequence: CASSFAGIGNTIYF. DNA of the CDR3: TGTGCCAGCAGCTTCGCAGGGATCGGAAACACCATATATTTT.

The CDR3 bases are TGCGCCAGCAGTGCCTACAGGGGCTCCTACAATGAGCAGTTCTTC. It yields the protein CASSAYRGSYNEQFF. This rearrangement joins TRBV10-2 to TRBJ2-1; 7 bases match TRBD1. Germline assignment: CDR1 WSHSY and CDR2 SAAADI. The CDR3 is made up of 15 amino acids. Trimming cost V 4 bases and J 0 bases; bases outside gene matches: 3.

This chain connects TRBV10-3 to TRBJ2-1; 7 bases fit TRBD2. Germline V gene sequence: CDR1 ENHRY, CDR2 SYGVKD. The length of the CDR3 is 14 residues. V was pared by 3 bases and J by 2 bases, with 1 base of the junction left unmatched. The CDR3 DNA sequence: TGTGCCATCAGTGAAAGCGGGACCTACAATGAGCAGTTCTTC. Translation: CAISESGTYNEQFF.

The chain couples TRBV28 to TRBJ1-5, with 9 bases lining up with TRBD1. J lost 6 bases, V lost 7 bases, and 13 bases had no gene match. CDR3 size: 16 residues. Germline assignment: CDR1 MDHEN and CDR2 SYDVKM. DNA of the CDR3: TGTGCCAGCAACCCTCCGGGACAGGGTAGGGTTCAGCCCCAGCATTTT. It encodes CASNPPGQGRVQPQHF.

CDR3 region: CASSQDPGGSGNTIYF. The CDR3 nucleotides are TGTGCCAGCAGCCAAGATCCCGGGGGATCTGGAAACACCATATATTTT. This chain links TRBV4-2 with TRBJ1-3, with a weak D call TRBD1 (5 bases). V was cut by 0 bases and J by 1 base, with 10 bases left in between. The CDR3 extends over 16 amino acids. Germline lookup yields CDR1 LGHNA and CDR2 YNFKEQ.

The chain links TRBV7-9 to TRBJ1-6; 10 positions match TRBD1. J lost 6 bases, V lost 5 bases, and 4 bases had no gene match. Per the germline V gene, CDR1 is SEHNR and CDR2 is FQNEAQ (reference sequence). This CDR3 is 15 amino acids long. CDR3 sequence reads: CASSPTGGFNSPLHF. CDR3 nucleotides: TGTGCCAGCAGCCCGACAGGGGGCTTTAATTCACCCCTCCACTTT.

This clone was recorded a few times. The genes are TRBV7-2 and TRBJ1-2; D perhaps matches TRBD1 (6 bases). The CDR3 runs to 14 residues. CDR1 is SGHTA, CDR2 FQGNSA, per germline. Trimming left V 5 bases short and J 5 bases short, with 15 bases between. CDR3: CASSKRQARYGYTF. The CDR3 bases are TGTGCCAGCAGCAAACGACAGGCTAGATATGGCTACACCTTC.

The rearrangement links TRBV6-5 to TRBJ2-2; TRBD2 might be the D (5 bases). Germline CDR1 and CDR2: MNHEY and SVGAGI. V lost 5 bases, J lost 0 bases, and 7 bases lay in between. The CDR3 is 14 residues long. This chain's CDR3 is CASSPGANTGELFF. DNA for the CDR3: TGTGCCAGCAGTCCCGGGGCGAACACCGGGGAGCTGTTTTTT.

The chain joins TRBV9 to TRBJ2-1; 10 bases are shared with TRBD2. V lost 0 bases, J lost 7 bases, and 16 bases stayed unmatched. CDR1 is SGDLS and CDR2 is YYNGEE in the germline V gene. The CDR3 sequence is 19 residues long. CDR3: CASSVVLESGGAMGNEQFF. The DNA for the CDR3 is TGTGCCAGCAGCGTAGTGTTGGAGAGCGGGGGGGCCATGGGAAATGAGCAGTTCTTC.

The genes are TRBV7-9 and TRBJ1-2; D is undetermined. This CDR3 contains 15 residues. V gave up 1 base and J gave up 4 bases, with 13 bases separating them. CDR1 is SEHNR and CDR2 is FQNEAQ in the germline V gene (reference sequence). CDR3 protein: CASSLGLGHGYGYTF. The CDR3 DNA sequence: TGTGCCAGCAGCTTAGGTCTTGGGCACGGCTATGGCTACACCTTC.

This chain uses TRBV2 with TRBJ1-2; weak D call: TRBD1 (5 bases). The CDR3 consists of 14 residues. The germline V gene encodes CDR1 SNHLY and CDR2 FYNNEI. The germline V and J ends were trimmed by 3 bases and 4 bases, with 12 bases remaining between them. CDR3 coding DNA: TGTGCCAGCAGTGAGCAGGGATACAGCTATGGCTACACCTTC. It specifies CASSEQGYSYGYTF.

The CDR3 sequence is CASSPSVYEQYF. The CDR3 DNA sequence: TGTGCCAGCAGCCCGAGTGTCTACGAGCAGTACTTC. The chain employs TRBV4-2 and TRBJ2-7; the D is unclear. Per the germline V gene, CDR1 is LGHNA and CDR2 is YNFKEQ. V lost 4 bases and J 3 bases, leaving 7 bases between the germline ends. The CDR3 length is 12 residues.

CDR3 nucleotide sequence: TGTGCCAGCAGCTTAGTTCGGGACTACGAGCAGTACTTC. Protein sequence: CASSLVRDYEQYF. The chain recombines TRBV11-2 with TRBJ2-7; D might be TRBD2 (5 bases). The CDR3 sequence is 13 residues long. Germline CDR1 reads SGHAT; CDR2 reads FQNNGV. V lost 1 base and J lost 3, with 7 bases in between. The full variable domain, in which reference TRBV11-2 and TRBJ2-7 provide the parts outside the CDR3, is EAGVAQSPRYKIIEKRQSVAFWCNPISGHATLYWYQQILGQGPKLLIQFQNNGVVDDSQLPKDRFSAERLKGVDSTLKIQPAKLEDSAVYLCASSLVRDYEQYFGPGTRLTVT.

The chain links TRBV6-4 to TRBJ2-1; weak D call: TRBD2 (6 bases). The germline V and J ends were trimmed by 0 bases and 0 bases, with 6 bases remaining between them. This CDR3 comprises 15 residues. Germline CDR1 and CDR2: MRHNA and SNTAGT. Written as DNA, the CDR3 is TGTGCCAGCAGTGACTCAGCGGGCTCCTACAATGAGCAGTTCTTC. Translation gives CASSDSAGSYNEQFF.

Only a few counts were recorded for this clone. The rearrangement joins TRBV4-1 to TRBJ1-3, with no clear D. The V end lost 2 bases, the J end lost 0 bases, and 11 bases lay between the germline ends. The CDR3 is 16 residues long. The germline V gene has CDR1 MGHRA and CDR2 YSYEKL. CDR3 region: CASSQQIVRSGNTIYF. CDR3 DNA sequence: TGCGCCAGCAGCCAACAAATAGTTCGCTCTGGAAACACCATATATTTT.

The chain has TRBV5-4 and TRBJ1-3; 10 positions match TRBD1. The CDR3 extends over 17 amino acids. Trimming cost V 4 bases and J 0 bases; bases outside gene matches: 7. Germline V gene data show CDR1 as SGHNT and CDR2 as YYREEE (reference sequence). Written as DNA, the CDR3 is TGTGCCAGCAGCGGGCCGCGGGACAGGGGCTCTGGAAACACCATATATTTT. It codes for CASSGPRDRGSGNTIYF.

The genes are TRBV2 and TRBJ1-1, with TRBD1 matching 10 bases. The trim removed 2 bases at V and 4 bases at J, leaving 4 bases unmatched. Per the germline V gene, CDR1 is SNHLY and CDR2 is FYNNEI. The CDR3 covers 15 residues. In DNA, the CDR3 is TGTGCCAGCAGTGAAATCGGGACAGGGGCCACTGAAGCTTTCTTT. Translated, it gives CASSEIGTGATEAFF.

This rearrangement joins TRBV7-2 to TRBJ2-7; the match to TRBD2 covers 9 bases. The V gene end was trimmed by 0 bases and the J gene end by 4 bases; junction bases not matched to a gene: 1. Germline lookup yields CDR1 SGHTA and CDR2 FQGNSA. The CDR3 has 14 amino acids. DNA for the CDR3: TGTGCCAGCAGCTTAGCCCTAGCGGGGTACGAGCAGTACTTC. As protein: CASSLALAGYEQYF.

The chain employs TRBV19 and TRBJ2-1; no definite D call. CDR3 length: 15 residues. The V end lost 1 base, the J end lost 4 bases, and 11 bases lay between the germline ends. The germline V gene has CDR1 LNHDA and CDR2 SQIVND (reference sequence). The CDR3 reads CASSIGSGLYNEQFF. The CDR3 region has the DNA TGTGCCAGTAGTATAGGAAGTGGCCTTTACAATGAGCAGTTCTTC.

The chain uses TRBV28 and TRBJ2-2; D not certain. Trimming took 5 bases from V and 4 from J, leaving 5 bases between them. The CDR3 is 12 residues long. From germline, CDR1 is MDHEN and CDR2 SYDVKM. Here the CDR3 reads CASSKSTGELFF. DNA for the CDR3: TGTGCCAGCAGTAAGAGCACCGGGGAGCTGTTTTTT.

This chain connects TRBV6-5 to TRBJ2-1; maybe TRBD1 (6 bases). CDR1 and CDR2 (germline): MNHEY, SVGAGI. The CDR3 extends over 15 amino acids. V lost 6 bases and J lost 0, with 12 bases in between. The CDR3 DNA sequence: TGTGCCAGCAGCCCGGGACAAAACTCCTACAATGAGCAGTTCTTC. This gives the protein CASSPGQNSYNEQFF.